This T cell receptor (beta chain) emerged from a study of blood T cell repertoires in COVID-19. For the study at large: Sites in the United States, Italy and Spain provided acute and convalescent COVID-19 samples.

Sequencing used immunoSEQ multiplex PCR; TCRdb keeps in-frame clones, though not all of them. The sample carries over 200,000 clones, roughly nine tenths recorded once. With 0 bases removed from V and 0 bases from J, the gap between germline ends came to 10 bases. Germline CDR1 reads SGHRS; CDR2 reads YFSETQ. CDR3 size: 16 residues. The sequence derives from a woman in her 50s in a cohort exposed to, infected with or recovered from COVID-19 (not recorded which). This chain uses TRBV5-1 with TRBJ2-1, with D maybe TRBD2 (5 bases). Sequenced material: PBMCs or T cells enriched from blood (not recorded which). This chain's CDR3 is CASSLEAVSSYNEQFF. The CDR3 nucleotides are TGCGCCAGCAGCTTGGAAGCGGTGAGCTCCTACAATGAGCAGTTCTTC.